This record covers a single T cell receptor (beta chain). The antigen remains undetermined. The V gene lost 3 bases and the J gene lost 10 bases, with 23 bases spanning the gap. Germline V CDR1 and CDR2: SGHNT, YYREEE (reference sequence). The CDR3 is made up of 16 amino acids. The sample comes from a study of graft-versus-host responses after intestinal transplantation. Background on the study: Transplants were multivisceral, liver-intestinal, or isolated intestinal.

Generated by immunoSEQ multiplex PCR, the TCRdb table keeps only in-frame clones and is missing some. The sample shows some 41,000 clones, about 89% of them seen only once. Findings and caveats of the study: Graft-versus-host to host-versus-graft clonal ratios in allografts were high in patients with graft-donor T cell macrochimerism. Detection of GvH clones occurred in recipient marrow, and some had their first appearance in ileum or blood.

The chain is built from TRBV5-4 and TRBJ2-1, with a tentative D call TRBD2 (7 bases). This receptor was taken from a human patient who received an intestinal transplant, so some T cells may come from the graft donor. Sequencing used PBMCs, obtained 300 to 320 days after intestinal transplant. CDR3 sequence reads: CASSSATGRAIEEQFF. The CDR3 DNA is TGTGCCAGCAGCTCCGCAACAGGGAGGGCTATTGAAGAGCAGTTCTTC.